These 19 T cell receptor beta chains share one sample of origin, sequenced in a study of regulatory T cells in long-lasting Graves disease. With iRepertoire HTBI primers and Arm-PCR of CDR3 regions, TCR beta libraries were built. TCRdb reanalysed the multiplex PCR reads using MiXCR and keeps one entry per CDR3 protein. Among approximately 350,000 distinct CDR3 sequences listed, roughly 25% were seen once. The time point denotes: persistent/refractory GD, antithyroid drugs over 5 years with positive TRAb. Extracted PBMC RNA gave rise to the TCR library. The source was peripheral blood mononuclear cells (PBMCs), collected when the disease was refractory, from a patient treated with antithyroid drugs. These receptors all come from a woman aged 40 to 50 with Graves disease.

The chain couples TRBV7-3 to TRBJ2-5; 7 nucleotides align to TRBD1. The V segment lost 0 bases and the J segment 3 bases; nucleotides outside the gene matches: 1. Per germline, CDR1 SGHTA and CDR2 FQGTGA. This CDR3 contains 14 residues. The CDR3 loop is CASSLTGTEETQYF. CDR3 nucleotide sequence: TGTGCCAGCAGCTTAACCGGGACAGAAGAGACCCAGTACTTC.

The sample holds many counts of this clonotype. The CDR3 ends on some other residue instead of the conserved phenylalanine or tryptophan, so this is likely a read error. The limits of the CDR3 on the DNA are not certain, so only TCRdb's listed CDR3 is given. The CDR3 sequence is CASSQAAGEPIV. This sequence joins TRBV3-1 and TRBJ1-1; the table calls TRBD1, which could not be checked here. CDR1 LGHDT and CDR2 YNNKEL come from the germline V gene (reference sequence). Termini included, the CDR3 measures 12 amino acids.

The chain uses TRBV27 and TRBJ2-5; a possible D gene is TRBD1 (5 bases). V lost 5 bases to trimming and J lost 3 bases, with 10 bases between them. Germline CDR1 is MNHEY and CDR2 is SMNVEV (reference sequence). The length of the CDR3 is 13 residues. This CDR3 reads CASSRRGEETQYF. The CDR3 DNA sequence: TGTGCCAGCAGTAGAAGGGGCGAAGAGACCCAGTACTTC.

This clonotype was detected many times. This chain connects TRBV29-1 to TRBJ1-3; TRBD1 matches 7 bases. CDR1 and CDR2 from the germline V gene are SQVTM and ANQGSEA. The CDR3 contains 12 residues. The junction had 7 bases not matched to a gene; V was cut back by 6 bases and J by 8 bases. Here the CDR3 DNA reads TGCAGCGTCACAGGGGTCGAACACACCATATATTTT. Its translation: CSVTGVEHTIYF. The variable domain in full, with the rest retrieved from reference TRBV29-1 and TRBJ1-3, is SAVISQKPSRDICQRGTSLTIQCQVDSQVTMMFWYRQQPGQSLTLIATANQGSEATYESGFVIDKFPISRPNLTFSTLTVSNMSPEDSSIYLCSVTGVEHTIYFGEGSWLTVV.

Many counts were recorded for this clonotype. The rearrangement joins TRBV27 to TRBJ2-7; 7 bases line up with TRBD1. V lost 5 bases and J lost 2; bases outside the gene matches: 6. The CDR3 runs to 14 residues. Per the germline V gene, CDR1 is MNHEY and CDR2 is SMNVEV (reference sequence). The DNA of the CDR3 is TGTGCCAGCAGTGCCCGGACAGGTACCTACGAGCAGTACTTC. It codes for CASSARTGTYEQYF.

At least ten counts were recorded for this clonotype. V is TRBV28 and J is TRBJ1-2, with D hard to call. Trimming pared 5 bases from V and 2 bases from J, leaving 15 bases between. The CDR3 totals 15 residues. CDR1 is MDHEN, CDR2 SYDVKM, per germline. The CDR3 DNA reads TGTGCCAGCAGTCCGCGGGCCGCGACAAACTATGGCTACACCTTC. Translation: CASSPRAATNYGYTF.

This clonotype was observed a few times. V usage is TRBV5-1 and J usage is TRBJ1-1; D is undetermined. CDR3 length equals 16 residues. Germline V gives CDR1 SGHRS, CDR2 YFSETQ. V was shortened by 3 bases and J by 0 bases, with 15 bases between the two germline ends. CDR3 DNA: TGCGCCAGCAGCTGGTCTGCGGACTACGTGAACACTGAAGCTTTCTTT. This gives the protein CASSWSADYVNTEAFF.

This chain uses TRBV6-1 with TRBJ2-2; D is uncertain. Germline lookup yields CDR1 MNHNS and CDR2 SASEGT. The CDR3 sequence is 17 residues long. Trimming left V 0 bases short and J 4 bases short, with 15 bases between. The CDR3 DNA reads TGTGCCAGCAGTGAAGCTGCGGCAGCTTTTTTCACCGGGGAGCTGTTTTTT. Its translation: CASSEAAAAFFTGELFF.

V gene TRBV11-2 combines with J gene TRBJ2-1, with 8 bases aligning to TRBD1. The CDR3 loop spans 13 amino acids. The J segment lost 8 bases and the V segment lost 4 bases, leaving 4 bases of the junction unmatched. Germline V gives CDR1 SGHAT, CDR2 FQNNGV. The CDR3 DNA is TGTGCCAGCAGCTCAGGACAGGGTCATGAGCAGTTCTTC. Its translation: CASSSGQGHEQFF.

Ten or more counts support this clonotype. This chain uses TRBV2 with TRBJ1-4; TRBD1 agrees at 10 bases. Germline V CDR1 and CDR2: SNHLY, FYNNEI. The J segment lost 4 bases and the V segment lost 4 bases, leaving 6 bases of the junction unmatched. The CDR3 runs 16 residues. CDR3 DNA: TGTGCCAGCAGTGCCGGGACAGGGGCTCGTAATGAAAAACTGTTTTTT. It encodes CASSAGTGARNEKLFF.

Many counts were recorded for this clonotype. The V and J genes are TRBV20-1 and TRBJ2-5; 14 bases fit TRBD2. CDR1 and CDR2 from the germline V gene are DFQATT and SNEGSKA (reference sequence). The CDR3 is 15 amino acids. Unmatched junction bases numbered 4, after V lost 6 bases and J lost 1 base. CDR3 sequence reads: CSATGTSGSQETQYF. CDR3 nucleotides: TGCAGTGCAACCGGGACTAGCGGGAGCCAAGAGACCCAGTACTTC.

This rearrangement joins TRBV20-1 to TRBJ2-2; D call uncertain. Trimming stripped 1 base from V and 0 bases from J, with 15 bases between. Germline V gives CDR1 DFQATT, CDR2 SNEGSKA (reference sequence). The CDR3 has 17 residues. Here the CDR3 DNA reads TGCAGTGCTAGAGTGAGGAGCCACCCAGCGAACACCGGGGAGCTGTTTTTT. Amino acids: CSARVRSHPANTGELFF.

This clonotype was observed a handful of times. The chain links TRBV12-3 or TRBV12-4 to TRBJ2-7; the D is unclear. The CDR3 contains 13 residues. Trimming left V 7 bases short and J 4 bases short, with 14 bases between. As DNA, the CDR3 is TGTGCCAGCACCTCGGGCCTTCCGTACGAGCAGTACTTC. Its protein product is CASTSGLPYEQYF.

A word on this clonotype: It differs at one base from a far larger clone, so likely a read error. The V and J genes are TRBV28 and TRBJ2-4; D may correspond to TRBD1 or TRBD2 (5 bases each). TRBJ2-7 matches the DNA end more closely, so the J call is doubtful. This CDR3 is 15 amino acids long. The germline V gene has CDR1 MDHEN and CDR2 SYDVKM. The CDR3 here is CASSLGASRSSEQYF. In DNA form, the CDR3 reads TGTGCCAGCAGTTTAGGGGCTAGCAGGAGCTCCGAGCAGTACTTC.

This clonotype was seen a handful of times. V gene TRBV7-2 combines with J gene TRBJ2-7; D assignment may be TRBD1 or TRBD2 (5 bases each). Germline CDR1 reads SGHTA; CDR2 reads FQGNSA. This CDR3 comprises 13 residues. Trimming cost V 5 bases and J 2 bases, with 10 bases left between them. The CDR3 nucleotides read TGTGCCAGCAGCACCGGGACGACCTACGAGCAGTACTTC. This encodes CASSTGTTYEQYF.

This clonotype was picked up a small number of times. The gene calls are TRBV6-1 and TRBJ2-7; maybe TRBD2 (5 bases). Germline assignment: CDR1 MNHNS and CDR2 SASEGT. V was shortened by 5 bases and J by 2 bases, with 13 bases between the two germline ends. There are 14 residues in the CDR3. Written as DNA, the CDR3 is TGTGCCAGCAGTCTTTTGGGGAGCACCTACGAGCAGTACTTC. Amino acid sequence: CASSLLGSTYEQYF.

This clonotype turned up a few times. The V and J genes are TRBV20-1 and TRBJ2-7, with D perhaps matching TRBD1 (5 bases). The V and J ends lost 8 bases and 1 base respectively, with 18 bases between them. Germline CDR1 DFQATT, CDR2 SNEGSKA (reference sequence). This CDR3 comprises 14 residues. CDR3 protein: CSLEPDQGSYEQYF. CDR3 in DNA: TGCAGTCTCGAGCCGGACCAGGGATCCTACGAGCAGTACTTC.

This clonotype was picked up a small number of times. This chain links TRBV20-1 with TRBJ1-4; possibly TRBD1 for D (5 bases). V was cut by 2 bases and J by 10 bases, with 20 bases left in between. The CDR3 runs to 15 residues. Germline-derived CDR1 and CDR2 are DFQATT and SNEGSKA (reference sequence). The CDR3 DNA sequence: TGCAGTGCTAGAAAAAAGGTGGGGCCGTCAGGAAAACTGTTTTTT. It yields the protein CSARKKVGPSGKLFF.

The J gene is TRBJ1-4, the V gene TRBV7-9; D is unclear. Germline CDR1 and CDR2: SEHNR and FQNEAQ (reference sequence). The V gene lost 5 bases and the J gene lost 0 bases, with 7 bases spanning the gap. CDR3 length equals 14 residues. This chain's CDR3 is CASSLTTTNEKLFF. For the CDR3, the DNA is TGTGCCAGCAGCCTGACCACAACTAATGAAAAACTGTTTTTT.